The clone carrying this TCR beta chain came up once. This may arise from a read error, as a much more abundant clone is one base away. Full-length variable regions came from constant-region reverse primers plus semi-nested Nested Universal Primer A PCR. TCRdb re-called the 5' RACE reads through MiXCR, storing one row per CDR3 protein. The table records tens of thousands of distinct CDR3 sequences, 20% to 30% of them present only once. The sorted Tregs were CD4+CD25+CD127-/low cells. This TCR derives from a female donor with breast cancer. Sequencing was carried out using tumor-infiltrating Tregs sorted from the breast tumor.

The CDR3 DNA follows: TGTGCCAGCAGCTTAATCAGGGATGGGACCTACGAGCAGCACTTC. The encoded protein is CASSLIRDGTYEQHF. This chain connects TRBV7-3 to TRBJ2-7; D assignment may be TRBD1 or TRBD2 (5 bases each). The CDR3 is 15 amino acids. The V gene's germline CDR1 is SGHTA and CDR2 FQGTGA.